These 20 T cell receptor beta chains came from one sample sequenced in a study of CD4 T cells in relation to SARS-CoV-2 and coronaviruses (dated by TCRdb to the early 2020s). CD4+ T cells from unexposed donors were collected before the COVID-19 pandemic (2011-2018). Following 10 days of culture, the EasySep CD4+ T cell isolation kit was used to isolate CD4+ T cells. The antigens for these receptors are not known. To prepare the library, the immunoSEQ multiplex PCR assay was applied. TCRdb limited this immuneACCESS table to in-frame rearrangements with V and J called. A share of clones is missing; checked studies link under half to unresolved V genes, and the rest is unexplained. The sample table records 15,000 to 20,000 clones; around 76% of these occur just once. The ten largest account for 25% to 35% of the sample. The sequenced material came from CD4+ T cells from PBMCs, cultured in vitro. The receptors originated from a human donor in good health.

The chain recombines TRBV11-2 with TRBJ1-5; D remains unclear. V lost 1 base and J 6 bases, leaving 4 bases between the germline ends. In germline, CDR1 is SGHAT, CDR2 FQNNGV. There are 12 residues in the CDR3. The CDR3 spells CASSLAGQPQHF. As DNA, the CDR3 is TGTGCCAGCAGCTTAGCTGGTCAGCCCCAGCATTTT.

CDR3 sequence (DNA): TGTGCTAGTGCCCCTCGGGGTCTAGCGGGCAATGAGCAGTTCTTC. Its protein is CASAPRGLAGNEQFF. The rearrangement links TRBV12-5 to TRBJ2-1; 8 positions agree with TRBD2. Trimming cost V 7 bases and J 6 bases; bases outside gene matches: 11. In germline, CDR1 is LGHNT, CDR2 FRNRAP. The CDR3 totals 15 residues.

J is TRBJ2-7 and V is TRBV7-2; 11 nucleotides line up with TRBD2. CDR3 length: 14 amino acids. V lost 5 bases, J lost 2 bases, and 2 bases stayed unmatched. CDR1 and CDR2 from the germline V gene are SGHTA and FQGNSA. The CDR3 spells CASSGTSGAYEQYF. In DNA, the CDR3 is TGTGCCAGCAGCGGGACTAGCGGAGCCTACGAGCAGTACTTC.

The genes are TRBV12-5 and TRBJ2-6; the D gene is possibly TRBD1 (5 bases). This CDR3 region has 16 residues. The V end lost 6 bases, the J end lost 0 bases, and 12 bases lay between the germline ends. The germline V gene encodes CDR1 LGHNT and CDR2 FRNRAP. The CDR3 is CASGRQQYSGANVLTF. In DNA, the CDR3 is TGTGCTAGTGGGAGACAGCAGTACTCTGGGGCCAACGTCCTGACTTTC. Looking up the rest from reference TRBV12-5 and TRBJ2-6 gives the full variable domain: DARVTQTPRHKVTEMGQEVTMRCQPILGHNTVFWYRQTMMQGLELLAYFRNRAPLDDSGMPKDRFSAEMPDATLATLKIQPSEPRDSAVYFCASGRQQYSGANVLTFGAGSRLTVL.

The table lists this clone with a few counts. This sequence joins TRBV21-1 and TRBJ2-7; no DNA check was done on the table's D call, TRBD2. TRBV21-1 is a documented pseudogene. This CDR3 spans 14 amino acids. CDR3 region: CASSKRDFSYEQYF. In DNA form, the CDR3 reads TGTGCCAGCAGCAAGCGGGATTTCTCCTACGAGCAGTACTTC.

Concerning this clone itself: At one end, the junction sequence differs from germline, possibly due to a read error. The V gene is TRBV5-4, the J gene TRBJ2-3; TRBD2 agrees at 9 bases. The CDR3 is made up of 16 amino acids. CDR1 and CDR2 (germline): SGHNT, YYREEE (reference sequence). CDR3 bases: TGTGCCAGCAACTTGGAGGCGGGAGGGCAGAGAGATACGCAGTATTTT. Translation: CASNLEAGGQRDTQYF.

The genes are TRBV28 and TRBJ1-5; D might be TRBD1 (5 bases). The V end was cut by 5 bases, the J end by 5 bases, with 13 bases between. This CDR3 is built from 14 residues. Per the germline V gene, CDR1 is MDHEN and CDR2 is SYDVKM. CDR3 sequence (DNA): TGTGCCAGCAGTATCGGGACTCACTATCAGCCCCAGCATTTT. Translation gives CASSIGTHYQPQHF.

The rearrangement uses TRBV5-6 and TRBJ2-4; weak D call: TRBD2 (7 bases). This CDR3 has 16 residues. CDR1 and CDR2 (germline): SGHDT, YYEEEE. Trimming shortened V by 4 bases and J by 7 bases, and 21 bases separated the two germline ends. The CDR3 nucleotides are TGTGCCAGCAGCCGTAACAGGGAGGGAATGGGTAACATTCAGTACTTC. Residues: CASSRNREGMGNIQYF.

The gene calls are TRBV5-6 and TRBJ1-2, with D hard to call. Trimming left V 3 bases short and J 3 bases short, with 15 bases between. The CDR3 contains 15 residues. Germline V gives CDR1 SGHDT, CDR2 YYEEEE. The CDR3 DNA is TGTGCCAGCAGCTGGTGGAGTGGGCTTTACTATGGCTACACCTTC. It encodes CASSWWSGLYYGYTF.

The chain recombines TRBV4-3 with TRBJ2-3; 7 bases map to TRBD1. The J segment lost 2 bases and the V segment lost 0 bases, leaving 5 bases of the junction unmatched. This CDR3 has 16 amino acids. Germline-derived CDR1 and CDR2 are LGHNA and YSLEER. The CDR3 loop reads CASSQEGGGVTDTQYF. CDR3 sequence (DNA): TGCGCCAGCAGCCAAGAAGGGGGCGGTGTCACAGATACGCAGTATTTT.

The chain links TRBV7-3 to TRBJ2-6, with 9 bases aligning to TRBD2. CDR3 length: 19 residues. Per germline, CDR1 SGHTA and CDR2 FQGTGA. V lost 4 bases to trimming and J lost 0 bases; unmatched junction nucleotides: 10. This chain's CDR3 is CASSSLAGSWGSGANVLTF. The CDR3 DNA reads as TGTGCCAGCAGCTCCCTAGCGGGAAGTTGGGGCTCTGGGGCCAACGTCCTGACTTTC.

The rearrangement joins TRBV27 to TRBJ2-4, with TRBD2 as a possible D gene (6 bases). The V end was cut by 2 bases, the J end by 0 bases, with 14 bases between. Germline-derived CDR1 and CDR2 are MNHEY and SMNVEV (reference sequence). The CDR3 totals 17 residues. This chain's CDR3 is CASSLARGPLAKNIQYF. CDR3 DNA sequence: TGTGCCAGCAGTTTAGCGCGGGGACCTCTAGCCAAAAACATTCAGTACTTC.

The chain couples TRBV2 to TRBJ2-7, with D uncertain. Trimming took 3 bases from V and 0 from J, leaving 9 bases between them. Looked up from germline, CDR1 is SNHLY and CDR2 is FYNNEI. This CDR3 is built from 14 residues. The CDR3 is CASSDWQTSYEQYF. CDR3 DNA sequence: TGTGCCAGCAGTGATTGGCAGACCTCCTACGAGCAGTACTTC.

The chain has TRBV5-6 and TRBJ2-3, with 13 bases identical to TRBD2. The CDR3 runs to 17 residues. The ends lost 6 bases at V and 1 base at J; junction bases unmatched: 8. Germline V lookup: CDR1 SGHDT, CDR2 YYEEEE. The CDR3 DNA reads TGTGCCAGCAAAACTAGCGGGGGGGCTCTTCGCACAGATACGCAGTATTTT. Translation gives CASKTSGGALRTDTQYF.

The chain uses TRBV4-3 and TRBJ1-4; possibly TRBD1 for D (5 bases). The germline V gene has CDR1 LGHNA and CDR2 YSLEER. The CDR3 loop spans 16 amino acids. V was clipped by 0 bases and J by 6 bases, with 14 bases between them. Here the CDR3 DNA reads TGCGCCAGCAGCCAAGATGTCGGGGGTCAGGATGAAAAACTGTTTTTT. Its translation is CASSQDVGGQDEKLFF.

The rearrangement links TRBV6-2 or TRBV6-3 to TRBJ2-7; either TRBD1 or TRBD2 may fit D (5 bases each). Germline CDR1 reads MNHEY; CDR2 reads SVGEGT. There are 13 residues in the CDR3. The V end was cut by 4 bases, the J end by 4 bases, with 11 bases between. CDR3 nucleotide sequence: TGTGCCAGCAGTTTGCCGGGACCTTACGAGCAGTACTTC. Protein: CASSLPGPYEQYF.

This clone was observed once. The chain couples TRBV18 to TRBJ1-3; D remains unclear. The V gene lost 0 bases and the J gene lost 0 bases, with 12 bases spanning the gap. The CDR3 sequence is 17 residues long. Germline lookup yields CDR1 KGHSH and CDR2 LQKENI. The CDR3 is CASSPPKGYISGNTIYF. As DNA, the CDR3 is TGTGCCAGCTCACCACCGAAGGGCTACATCTCTGGAAACACCATATATTTT.

The rearrangement uses TRBV7-3 and TRBJ2-7; the match to TRBD1 covers 8 bases. The CDR3 has 16 residues. The V and J ends lost 4 bases and 2 bases, in that order; junction bases with no gene match: 10. Germline V gene data show CDR1 as SGHTA and CDR2 as FQGTGA. The CDR3 nucleotides are TGTGCCAGCAGCTCCCAAAGCCGGGACAGGCCCTACGAGCAGTACTTC. The encoded protein is CASSSQSRDRPYEQYF.

The V and J genes are TRBV7-2 and TRBJ1-5; D is ambiguous. Trimming took off 1 base at V and 5 bases at J, with 6 bases between the two ends. CDR3 length: 13 amino acids. Germline CDR1 SGHTA, CDR2 FQGNSA. The CDR3 spells CASSLVGDQPQHF. CDR3 sequence (DNA): TGTGCCAGCAGCTTAGTCGGGGATCAGCCCCAGCATTTT.

The V and J genes are TRBV7-8 and TRBJ1-2; unclear D gene. Trimming took 5 bases from V and 8 from J, leaving 12 bases between them. The CDR3 runs 12 residues. Germline V gene lookup returns CDR1 SGHVS and CDR2 FQNEAQ. The CDR3 here is CASSPRVGGYTF. The DNA for the CDR3 is TGTGCCAGCAGCCCAAGGGTTGGGGGCTACACCTTC. The full variable domain, in which reference TRBV7-8 and TRBJ1-2 provide the parts outside the CDR3, is GAGVSQSPRYKVAKRGQDVALRCDPISGHVSLFWYQQALGQGPEFLTYFQNEAQLDKSGLPSDRFFAERPEGSVSTLKIQRTQQEDSAVYLCASSPRVGGYTFGSGTRLTVV.